This T cell receptor (beta chain) was profiled in a study of technical replicates of blood from a handful of donors. Measured with immunoSEQ multiplex PCR; TCRdb has only the in-frame clones, and not every one. The table lists about 94,000 clones, around 96% of them singletons. This CDR3 has 14 amino acids. Germline CDR1 and CDR2: SGDLS and YYNGEE. The V end was cut by 2 bases, the J end by 5 bases, with 11 bases between. This receptor was obtained from a human donor in good health. This rearrangement joins TRBV9 to TRBJ1-3; D not resolved. Sequences were obtained from T cells isolated from PBMCs. CDR3 amino acids: CASSVVGERNTIYF. DNA of the CDR3: TGTGCCAGCAGCGTTGTCGGGGAGAGAAACACCATATATTTT.